This T cell receptor beta chain was identified in a study of T cell repertoires in cytomegalovirus infection. This clonotype has a count of ten or more. TCRdb re-called the reads through MiXCR, storing one row per CDR3 protein. This sample has approximately 250,000 distinct CDR3 sequences, with about 12% found just once. Germline CDR1 reads SGHTA; CDR2 reads FQGNSA. The V gene lost 4 bases and the J gene lost 0 bases, with 12 bases spanning the gap. The CDR3 runs to 15 residues. The specimen sequenced was PBMCs. The chain is built from TRBV7-2 and TRBJ1-1; TRBD1 might be the D (6 bases). The source of this sequence is a human donor in good health (CMV status not recorded). Some clones in this sample may be carry-over from other donors' samples. In nucleotides, the CDR3 is TGTGCCAGCAGCTCAGGAGGACAGCTGAACACTGAAGCTTTCTTT. Its protein is CASSSGGQLNTEAFF.